Described below is a single T cell receptor beta chain sequence and its context. Trimming stripped 5 bases from V and 3 bases from J, with 11 bases between. From germline, CDR1 is LNHDA and CDR2 SQIVND (reference sequence). CDR3 length: 13 residues. Authors' data handling: Nucleated cell number was recorded as an estimate derived from reference gene primer amplification. Some clones are missing from TCRdb's copy, which holds only in-frame ones; the method was immunoSEQ multiplex PCR. The V and J calls and the clone size are those of that table, but D and trimming were determined from the DNA. The repertoire holds about 230,000 clones, with 70% to 90% as singletons. The record originates from a study of blood T cell repertoires in COVID-19. Study at large: From the United States, Italy and Spain came samples of acute and convalescent COVID-19. From T cells, B-cell-depleted T cells, or PBMCs came the material, which was cDNA or gDNA.

The chain couples TRBV19 to TRBJ2-7; D might be TRBD1 (6 bases). This TCR derives from a woman younger than 35 who had recovered from COVID-19. Source material: peripheral blood. CDR3: CASSYRANYEQYF. Written as DNA, the CDR3 is TGTGCCAGTAGTTACAGGGCGAACTACGAGCAGTACTTC.